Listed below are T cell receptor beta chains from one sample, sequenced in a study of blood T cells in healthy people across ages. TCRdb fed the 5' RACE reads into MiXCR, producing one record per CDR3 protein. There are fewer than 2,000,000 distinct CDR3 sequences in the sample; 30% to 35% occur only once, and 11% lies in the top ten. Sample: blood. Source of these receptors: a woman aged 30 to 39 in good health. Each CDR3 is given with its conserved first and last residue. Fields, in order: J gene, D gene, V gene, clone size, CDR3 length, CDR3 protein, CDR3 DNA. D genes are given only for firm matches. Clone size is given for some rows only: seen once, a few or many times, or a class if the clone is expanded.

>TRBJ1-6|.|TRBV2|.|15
CASSERSTYNSPLHF
TGTGCCAGCAGTGAACGGTCAACATATAATTCACCCCTCCACTTT
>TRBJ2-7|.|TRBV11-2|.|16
CASSNLGQGDSYEQYF
TGTGCCAGCAGCAACTTAGGACAAGGAGACTCCTACGAGCAGTACTTC
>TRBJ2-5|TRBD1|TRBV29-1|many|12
CSVTTGIETQYF
TGCAGCGTCACGACAGGGATAGAGACCCAGTACTTC
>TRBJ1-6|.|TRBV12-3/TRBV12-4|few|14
CASSLGQRDSPLHF
TGTGCCAGCAGTCTTGGACAGAGAGACTCACCCCTCCACTTT
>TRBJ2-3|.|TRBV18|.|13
CASSWQGEDTQYF
TGTGCCAGCTCATGGCAGGGTGAAGATACGCAGTATTTT
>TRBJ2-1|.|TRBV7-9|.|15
CASSFEAGPWDEQFF
TGTGCCAGCAGCTTTGAGGCAGGGCCCTGGGATGAGCAGTTCTTC
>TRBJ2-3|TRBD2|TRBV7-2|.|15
CASSPTSGISDTQYF
TGTGCCAGCAGCCCGACTAGCGGGATATCAGATACGCAGTATTTT
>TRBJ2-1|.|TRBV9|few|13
CASSVASWSEQFF
TGTGCCAGCAGCGTGGCGTCGTGGAGTGAGCAGTTCTTC
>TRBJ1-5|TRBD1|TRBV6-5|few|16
CAGDQGGLYPNQPQHF
TGTGCCGGAGACCAGGGGGGCCTGTATCCCAATCAGCCCCAGCATTTT
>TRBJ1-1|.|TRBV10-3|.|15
CAITSNPTANTEAFF
TGTGCCATCACCTCAAACCCTACAGCGAACACTGAAGCTTTCTTT
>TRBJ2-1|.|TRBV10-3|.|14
CAISASAGSGEQFF
TGTGCCATCAGTGCTAGCGCAGGGAGTGGTGAGCAGTTCTTC
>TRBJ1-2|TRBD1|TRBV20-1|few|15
CSEARGQGNNYGYTF
TGCAGTGAGGCCAGGGGACAGGGGAATAACTATGGCTACACCTTC
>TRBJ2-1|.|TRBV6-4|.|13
CASRAGFGSEQFF
TGTGCCAGCAGGGCGGGGTTCGGAAGTGAGCAGTTCTTC
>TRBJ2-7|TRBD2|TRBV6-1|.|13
CASLGTSGYEQYF
TGTGCCAGCCTCGGGACTAGCGGCTACGAGCAGTACTTC
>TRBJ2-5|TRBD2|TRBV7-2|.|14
CAGKLAGVEETQYF
TGTGCCGGCAAGCTAGCGGGGGTTGAAGAGACCCAGTACTTC
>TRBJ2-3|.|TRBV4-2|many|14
CASTAGQNTDTQYF
TGTGCCAGCACCGCCGGACAAAACACAGATACGCAGTATTTT
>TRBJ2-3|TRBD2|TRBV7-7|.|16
CASSEIRGGATDTQYF
TGTGCCAGCAGCGAAATCCGCGGGGGGGCCACAGATACGCAGTATTTT
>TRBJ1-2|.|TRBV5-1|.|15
CASSLVAEANYGYTF
TGCGCCAGCAGCTTGGTGGCAGAAGCTAACTATGGCTACACCTTC
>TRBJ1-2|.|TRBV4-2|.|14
CTSSPQVSNYGYTF
TGTACCAGCAGCCCCCAGGTTTCTAACTATGGCTACACCTTC
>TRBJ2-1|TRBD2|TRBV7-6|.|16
CASSLGSGSFYNEQFF
TGTGCCAGCAGCTTGGGTAGCGGGAGTTTCTACAATGAGCAGTTCTTC
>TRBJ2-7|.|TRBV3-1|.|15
CASSQGFRDLYEQYF
TGTGCCAGCAGCCAAGGGTTTAGGGACCTCTACGAGCAGTACTTC
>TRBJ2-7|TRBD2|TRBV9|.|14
CASSGGGIPNEQYF
TGTGCCAGCAGCGGGGGGGGGATTCCCAACGAGCAGTACTTC
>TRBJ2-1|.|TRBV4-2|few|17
CASSQKGGASGYNEQFF
TGTGCCAGCAGCCAAAAGGGGGGGGCTAGCGGCTACAATGAGCAGTTCTTC
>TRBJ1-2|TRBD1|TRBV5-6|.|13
CASGADRLYGYTF
TGTGCCAGCGGTGCGGACAGGCTCTATGGCTACACCTTC
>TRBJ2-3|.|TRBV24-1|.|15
CAASLTGFSTDTRYF
TGTGCCGCCAGCTTAACAGGGTTCAGCACAGATACGCGGTATTTT
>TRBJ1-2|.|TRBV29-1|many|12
CSVRVSGYGYTF
TGCAGCGTGAGGGTGTCCGGCTATGGCTACACCTTC
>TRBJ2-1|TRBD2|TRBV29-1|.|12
CSSGGLAGEQFF
TGCAGCTCCGGGGGGCTAGCGGGTGAGCAGTTCTTC
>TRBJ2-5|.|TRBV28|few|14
CASRKGPGQETQYF
TGTGCCAGCAGGAAAGGGCCAGGGCAAGAGACCCAGTACTTC
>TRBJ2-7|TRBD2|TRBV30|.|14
CAWSVGLAAYEQYF
TGTGCCTGGAGTGTGGGACTAGCGGCCTACGAGCAGTACTTC
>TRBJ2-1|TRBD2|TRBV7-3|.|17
CASSLGASGRASNEQFF
TGTGCCAGCAGCTTGGGGGCTAGCGGGAGGGCCAGCAATGAGCAGTTCTTC
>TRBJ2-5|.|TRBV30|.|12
CAGLLWGETQYF
TGTGCCGGACTTTTATGGGGGGAGACCCAGTACTTC
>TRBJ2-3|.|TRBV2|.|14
CASSVSAGKDTQYF
TGTGCCAGCAGTGTCAGTGCGGGGAAGGATACGCAGTATTTT
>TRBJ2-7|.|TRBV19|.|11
CAVEGGREQYF
TGTGCCGTAGAGGGGGGTCGGGAGCAGTACTTC
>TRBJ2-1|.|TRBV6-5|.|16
CASRRRTGSSYNEQFF
TGTGCCAGCAGAAGACGGACGGGGAGCTCCTACAATGAGCAGTTCTTC
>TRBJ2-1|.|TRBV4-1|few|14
CASSQVVVRDEQFF
TGCGCCAGCAGCCAAGTGGTGGTAAGGGATGAGCAGTTCTTC